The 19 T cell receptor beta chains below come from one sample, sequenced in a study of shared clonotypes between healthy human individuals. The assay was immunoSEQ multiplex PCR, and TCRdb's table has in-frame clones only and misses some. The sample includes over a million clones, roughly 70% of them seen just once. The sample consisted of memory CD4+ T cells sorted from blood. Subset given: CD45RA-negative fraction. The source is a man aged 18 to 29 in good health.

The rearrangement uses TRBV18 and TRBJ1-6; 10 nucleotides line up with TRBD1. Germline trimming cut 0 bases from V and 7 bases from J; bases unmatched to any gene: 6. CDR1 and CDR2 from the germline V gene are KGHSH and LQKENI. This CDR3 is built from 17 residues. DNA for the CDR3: TGTGCCAGCTCACCACCGACAGGGGGCTCAGGAAATTCACCCCTCCACTTT. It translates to CASSPPTGGSGNSPLHF.

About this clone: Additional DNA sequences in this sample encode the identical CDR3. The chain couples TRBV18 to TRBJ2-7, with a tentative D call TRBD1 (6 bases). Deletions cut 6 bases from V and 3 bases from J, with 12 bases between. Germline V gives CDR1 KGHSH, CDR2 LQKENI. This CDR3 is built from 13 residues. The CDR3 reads CASSPIQGYEQYF. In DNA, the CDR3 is TGTGCCAGCTCGCCTATACAGGGCTACGAGCAGTACTTC.

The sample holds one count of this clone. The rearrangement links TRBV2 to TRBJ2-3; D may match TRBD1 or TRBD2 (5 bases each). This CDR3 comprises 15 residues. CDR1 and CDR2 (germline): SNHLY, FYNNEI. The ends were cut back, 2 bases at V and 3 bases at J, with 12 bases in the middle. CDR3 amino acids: CASSENGRETDTQYF. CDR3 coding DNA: TGTGCCAGCAGTGAAAACGGCAGGGAGACAGATACGCAGTATTTT.

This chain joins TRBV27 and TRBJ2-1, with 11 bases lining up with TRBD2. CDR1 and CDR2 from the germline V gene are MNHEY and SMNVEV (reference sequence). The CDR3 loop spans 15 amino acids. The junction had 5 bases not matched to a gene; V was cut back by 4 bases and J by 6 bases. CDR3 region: CASSSWTSGPNEQFF. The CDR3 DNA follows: TGTGCCAGCAGTTCCTGGACTAGCGGGCCCAATGAGCAGTTCTTC.

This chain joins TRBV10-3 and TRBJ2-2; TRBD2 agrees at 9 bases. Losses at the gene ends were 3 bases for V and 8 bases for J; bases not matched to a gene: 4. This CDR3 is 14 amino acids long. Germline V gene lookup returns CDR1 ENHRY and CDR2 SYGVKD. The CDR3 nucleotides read TGTGCCATCAGTGACCCCCTAGCGGGGGGGGAGCTGTTTTTT. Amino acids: CAISDPLAGGELFF.

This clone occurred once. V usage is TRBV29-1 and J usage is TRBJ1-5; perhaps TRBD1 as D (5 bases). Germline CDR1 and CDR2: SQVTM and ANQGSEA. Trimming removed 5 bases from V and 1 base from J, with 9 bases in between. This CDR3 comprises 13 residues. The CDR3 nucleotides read TGCAGCGTTTCTCAGGGAAGCAATCAGCCCCAGCATTTT. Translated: CSVSQGSNQPQHF.

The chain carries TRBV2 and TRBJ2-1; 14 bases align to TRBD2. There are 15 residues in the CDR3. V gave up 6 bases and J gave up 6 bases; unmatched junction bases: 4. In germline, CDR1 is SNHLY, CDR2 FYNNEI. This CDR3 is CASRWGTSGGNEQFF. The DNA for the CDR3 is TGTGCCAGCAGGTGGGGGACTAGCGGGGGCAATGAGCAGTTCTTC.

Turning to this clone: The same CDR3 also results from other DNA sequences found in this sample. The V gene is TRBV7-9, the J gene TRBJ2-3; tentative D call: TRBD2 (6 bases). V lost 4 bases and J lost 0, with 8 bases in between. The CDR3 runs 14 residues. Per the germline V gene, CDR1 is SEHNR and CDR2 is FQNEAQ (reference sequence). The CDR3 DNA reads TGTGCCAGCAGCTCGGGACTCAGCACAGATACGCAGTATTTT. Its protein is CASSSGLSTDTQYF.

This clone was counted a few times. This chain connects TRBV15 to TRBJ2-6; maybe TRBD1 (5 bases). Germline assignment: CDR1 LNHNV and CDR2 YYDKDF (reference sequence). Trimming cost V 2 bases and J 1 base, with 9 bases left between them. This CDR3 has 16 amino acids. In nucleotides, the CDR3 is TGTGCCACCAGCAGATCAGGGATATCTGGGGCCAACGTCCTGACTTTC. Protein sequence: CATSRSGISGANVLTF.

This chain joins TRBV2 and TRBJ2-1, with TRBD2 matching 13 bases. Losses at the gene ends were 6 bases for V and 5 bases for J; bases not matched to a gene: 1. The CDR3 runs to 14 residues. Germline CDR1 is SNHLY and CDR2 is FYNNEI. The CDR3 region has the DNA TGTGCCAGCAGGGGGACTAGCGGGGACAATGAGCAGTTCTTC. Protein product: CASRGTSGDNEQFF. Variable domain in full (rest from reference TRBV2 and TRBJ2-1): EPEVTQTPSHQVTQMGQEVILRCVPISNHLYFYWYRQILGQKVEFLVSFYNNEISEKSEIFDDQFSVERPDGSNFTLKIRSTKLEDSAMYFCASRGTSGDNEQFFGPGTRLTVL.

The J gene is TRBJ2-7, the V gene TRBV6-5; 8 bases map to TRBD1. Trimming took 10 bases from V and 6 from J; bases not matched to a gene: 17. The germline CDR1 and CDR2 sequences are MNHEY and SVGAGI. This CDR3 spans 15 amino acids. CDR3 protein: CATTTPGQALREQYF. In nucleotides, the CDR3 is TGTGCCACAACCACCCCGGGACAGGCCTTACGCGAGCAGTACTTC.

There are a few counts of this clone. This chain's CDR3 is CSVDGQAWGYTF. The CDR3 DNA reads TGCAGCGTTGACGGGCAGGCTTGGGGCTACACCTTC. The chain recombines TRBV29-1 with TRBJ1-2, with no clear D. Trimming stripped 3 bases from V and 8 bases from J, with 13 bases between. The CDR3 totals 12 residues. Germline V gene data show CDR1 as SQVTM and CDR2 as ANQGSEA.

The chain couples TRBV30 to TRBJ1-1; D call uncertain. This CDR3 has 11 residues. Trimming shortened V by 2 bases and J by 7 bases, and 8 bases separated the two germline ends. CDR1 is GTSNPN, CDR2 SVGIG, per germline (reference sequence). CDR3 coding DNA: TGTGCCTGGAGTCAAACGAGTGAAGCTTTCTTT. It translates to CAWSQTSEAFF.

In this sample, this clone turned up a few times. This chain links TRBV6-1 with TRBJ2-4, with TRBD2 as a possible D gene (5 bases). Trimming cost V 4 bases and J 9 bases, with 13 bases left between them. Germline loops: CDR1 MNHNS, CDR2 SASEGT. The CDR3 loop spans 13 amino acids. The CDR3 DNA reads TGTGCCAGCAGTGGTGCGGGTTTGGCCATTCAGTACTTC. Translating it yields CASSGAGLAIQYF.

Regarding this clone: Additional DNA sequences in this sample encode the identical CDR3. CDR3 coding DNA: TGTGCCAGCAGCTTAGGAAGGGGCAACACTGAAGCTTTCTTT. Its protein is CASSLGRGNTEAFF. This chain links TRBV11-2 with TRBJ1-1, with a possible D match to TRBD1 (5 bases). This CDR3 comprises 14 residues. Trimming took off 1 base at V and 2 bases at J, with 8 bases between the two ends. Looked up from germline, CDR1 is SGHAT and CDR2 is FQNNGV.

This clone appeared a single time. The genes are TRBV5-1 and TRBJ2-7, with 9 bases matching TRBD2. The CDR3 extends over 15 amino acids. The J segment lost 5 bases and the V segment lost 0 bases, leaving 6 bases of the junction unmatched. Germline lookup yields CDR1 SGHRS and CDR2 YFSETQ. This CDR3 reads CASSLVAGGPNEQYF. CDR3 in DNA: TGCGCCAGCAGCTTGGTCGCGGGGGGGCCCAACGAGCAGTACTTC.

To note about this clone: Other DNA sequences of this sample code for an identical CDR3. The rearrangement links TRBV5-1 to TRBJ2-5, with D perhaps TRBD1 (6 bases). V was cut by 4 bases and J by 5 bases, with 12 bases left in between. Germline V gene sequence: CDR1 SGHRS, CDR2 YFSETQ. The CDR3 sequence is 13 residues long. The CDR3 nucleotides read TGCGCCAGCAGCCCACAGGGACGGGAGACCCAGTACTTC. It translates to CASSPQGRETQYF. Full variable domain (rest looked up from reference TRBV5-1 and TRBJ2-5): KAGVTQTPRYLIKTRGQQVTLSCSPISGHRSVSWYQQTPGQGLQFLFEYFSETQRNKGNFPGRFSGRQFSNSRSEMNVSTLELGDSALYLCASSPQGRETQYFGPGTRLLVL.

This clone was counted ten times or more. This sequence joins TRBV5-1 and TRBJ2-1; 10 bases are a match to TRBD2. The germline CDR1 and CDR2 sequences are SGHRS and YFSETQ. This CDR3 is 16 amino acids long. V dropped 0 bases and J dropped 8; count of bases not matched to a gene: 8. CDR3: CASSLAVSGRIDEQFF. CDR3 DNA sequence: TGCGCCAGCAGCTTGGCGGTTAGCGGGAGGATCGATGAGCAGTTCTTC.

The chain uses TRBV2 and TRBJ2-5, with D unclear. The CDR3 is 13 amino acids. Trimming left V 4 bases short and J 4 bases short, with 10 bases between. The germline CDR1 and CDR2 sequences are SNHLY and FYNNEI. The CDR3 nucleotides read TGTGCCAGCAGTGGCGGTAATCGAGAGACCCAGTACTTC. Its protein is CASSGGNRETQYF.